This T cell receptor (beta chain) comes out of a study of cytomegalovirus exposure and HLA in healthy donors (dated by TCRdb to 2016 to 2017). About the full investigation: An earlier analysis of about 530 of the donors reported around 280 Gb of sequence data and roughly 120 million unique TCR beta sequences obtained from around 190 million T cells. An early release that covered some 640 HLA-typed donors contained approximately 300 gigabases of sequencing data and tens of millions of unique TCR sequences. Of the roughly 400 genotyped donors, over 65% fell in the genetic ancestry cluster associated with self-reported Caucasian donors. The aim of the study was to test whether cataloging public T cell receptors could identify signatures of past pathogen exposure. The T cell repertoires of 700 or so subjects were profiled by immunosequencing and related to cytomegalovirus serostatus. In addition to the first cohort of approximately 650 subjects, a separate validation cohort of over 90 different subjects was used. High-throughput TCR immunosequencing, statistical association of individual TCRs with disease status, and machine learning were combined to predict cytomegalovirus infection status. To study patterns of TCR occurrence, a later analysis re-analyzed previously published TCR beta repertoires from just over 650 donors and added high-resolution HLA genotyping. Rather than using new phenotypic data, the later analysis identified candidate immune exposures from TCR beta sequences and from how often those sequences occurred across donors. In an earlier analysis of around 540 of the donors, high-throughput TCR beta sequencing was used to judge whether each TCR beta V gene segment behaved as functional or pseudogenic. Alongside the repertoire data, information on donor age, sex, ethnicity and CMV serostatus was compiled. In a later genetic analysis, genome-wide SNP genotypes for about 65% of the roughly 670 donors were used, and that subset was treated as a discovery cohort. Every repertoire in the discovery cohort had been generated on one and the same sequencing platform. HLA typing included class I and class II loci at four-digit resolution. The number of donors typed differed by locus, with 629-630 for A, B, C, DRB1 and DQB1, approximately 500 for DQA1, over 600 for DPA1, and under 490 for DPB1. Because of strong linkage in the cohort, roughly 5 DR-DQ haplotypes were treated as single units for association and clustering. On average, about 240,000 unique TCR beta nucleotide sequences were sequenced per donor among some 430 genotyped donors of the cohort, with roughly 18% of those sequences being non-productive. Points the paper makes about the study in general: The study gave a list of about 170 TCR beta chains associated with cytomegalovirus. A group of highly shared sequence variants was considered likely to be a technical artifact of the sequencing pipeline. The authors suggested that the approach could potentially be extended to other disease states and immunological phenotypes. Presence/absence analyses assumed roughly uniform sequencing depth across donors, an assumption that may not hold. In both the original and validation cohorts, the classifier was reported to diagnose cytomegalovirus status with high specificity and sensitivity. In a later analysis, TCR association rates were found to vary across HLA loci, with the most associated TCRs seen for DRB1 alleles and the fewest for HLA-C alleles. In a later genetic analysis, fewer N-insertions in productive TCRs were reported among donors in an Asian-associated ancestry cluster than the roughly 700-donor mean. In an earlier analysis of several hundred of the donors, most TCR beta V segments were observed in productive rearrangements about 87% or about 30% of the time, broadly matching IMGT annotations. When HLA alleles, especially DR and DQ, strongly co-occurred, attributing TCR associations to individual alleles was difficult. At a false discovery rate of 0.05, a later analysis linked 15,000 to 20,000 TCR beta sequences to specific HLA alleles. An association between a missense DCLRE1C variant and V-gene and J-gene trimming of TCR beta chains was found in a later genetic analysis and replicated in an independent cohort. Linkage disequilibrium might explain the correlated functional status among segregating V segments, but an unknown experimental factor could not be excluded. Immune exposure information for the cohort was limited to CMV serostatus. A further reported finding was that TCR beta sequences accurately predicted the HLA-A and HLA-B alleles for most subjects in the first cohort. In a later analysis, several top co-occurrence clusters were reported to appear linked to parvovirus B19, influenza, CMV and Epstein-Barr virus. In vitro tests confirmed that three of the cytomegalovirus-associated TCR beta chains recognize cytomegalovirus antigens. Because counts were too low, more than 15 rarely observed V segments, including chromosome 9 orphons, were excluded from the earlier analysis of several hundred of the donors. Because some donors lacked HLA typing at each locus, the association tests relied only on the typed subset. In a later analysis, HLA-associated TCR beta chains showed more clonal expansion and lower generation probabilities than non-associated chains that were equally common. Across donors, most TCR sequences were observed very rarely, whereas some public TCRs were present in many individuals. Only TCR beta chains were sequenced in this cohort, and the absence of alpha or paired-chain data limited detectable features. Some IMGT-functional V segments, including TRBV6-2 and TRBV6-3, could not be told apart with the 87-base-pair reads, so those segments were excluded. According to a later analysis, most CMV-associated TCR beta chains appeared to be HLA-restricted, and the HLA associations seemed to be driven largely by CMV exposure.

This clone has more than one count but fewer than ten. There is no known antigen for this receptor. The sample holds no much larger clone one base away, and base qualities are not on file. The CDR3 has 14 amino acids, counting the end cysteine and phenylalanine. Only the CDR3 DNA stays, 42 bases, in frame from base 1. Based on the germline V gene, the CDR1 and CDR2 sequences are SGHAT and FQNNGV. At the junction V is shortened by 5 bases and J by 2 bases; bases outside the gene matches: 6. The library was generated by the immunoSEQ multiplex PCR assay. For the multiplex PCR, a mixture combining 60 forward primers for TCR Vbeta segments and 13 reverse primers for TCR Jbeta segments was used. The CDR3 region of rearranged TCR beta genes was amplified from genomic DNA by a multiplex PCR assay. The amplified TCR beta libraries were sequenced on the Illumina HiSeq System as 87-base-pair reads. As for how the authors treated the data: A later analysis counted tens of millions of unique TCR beta chains across the 666 repertoires, and some 11 million of these chains were shared by at least two donors. Raw reads were error-corrected and collapsed into unique sequences with a nearest-neighbor algorithm that merged closely related sequences to remove PCR and sequencing errors. V, D and J gene segments were assigned by aligning CDR3 sequences to IMGT reference sequences. Each retained sequence needed at least a six-nucleotide match to both a V gene segment and a J gene segment. A rearrangement was called productive if the CDR3 had no stop codons and remained in frame with V and J, and every other rearrangement was called non-productive. CDR3 was defined according to IMGT convention as the region running from the second conserved V-encoded cysteine to the conserved J-encoded phenylalanine. The earlier analysis of about 610 of the donors excluded any sequence lacking an unambiguous match to a single V gene segment. In an earlier analysis of some 590 of the donors, a V segment was called functional when productive rearrangements were above 56.7%, and segregating when the standard deviation between donors exceeded 5%. To diagnose cytomegalovirus status from the catalog of TCR beta chain sequences, a statistical classification framework was built. In a later analysis, TCR nucleotide sequences were compared against IMGT/GENE-DB human TR gene sequences so that V and J genes could be assigned. The TCRdist pipeline was used in a later analysis to assign CDR3 sequences and most-parsimonious VDJ recombination scenarios. In a later analysis, each TCR beta chain was defined by its CDR3 amino acid sequence together with its V-gene family, and reads lacking a unique V-gene family were excluded. To address suspected cross-contamination and a sequencing artifact, a later analysis removed 550 to 750 highly shared, low-generation-probability nucleotide sequences. In a later analysis, a clonal expansion index was calculated for each public chain from normalized within-repertoire ranks of inferred template counts. In a later analysis, generation probabilities were computed with a VDJ recombination model fitted to out-of-frame rearrangements, and the resulting probabilities were checked against IGoR. A later analysis scored TCR-TCR, TCR-HLA and TCR-CMV co-occurrence with hypergeometric tests, applying a repertoire-size bias correction to TCR pairs. In a later analysis, false discovery rates were estimated by permuting HLA or CMV assignments 20 times. A later analysis grouped co-occurring TCRs with DBSCAN, adding TCRdist sequence similarity when clustering within HLA-allele-positive subsets. Repertoires with fewer than 30,000 or more than 120,000 public chains, plus five repertoires with anomalous nucleotide sharing, were excluded from co-occurrence clustering. TCRdb's version of the immuneACCESS table is confined to in-frame rearrangements and falls short of the full clone set. An unresolved V gene accounts for under half of the shortfall where checked; the remainder is of unknown origin. V and J calls and clone size come straight from that table; D and trimming were deduced from the DNA. For this sample the table gives 98,000 or so clones, of which more than 75% were detected only once. The top ten clonotypes cover around 5% of the sample.

In total, roughly 670 healthy bone marrow donors made up the cohort. At the time of sampling, all cohort members were nominally healthy, though unrecorded immune exposures were likely present. The donor tested CMV seropositive and was one of the 289 seropositive cohort members. Each donor provided a peripheral blood sample, and peripheral blood mononuclear cells were used for TCR beta sequencing. Genomic DNA was extracted from the blood cell samples with the Qiagen DNeasy Blood Extraction Kit. The rearrangement combines TRBV11-2 with TRBJ2-7; 7 central nucleotides agree with TRBD2. The source of this sequence is a woman younger than 30 in good health and CMV-seropositive. Sequenced: PBMCs. This receptor carries the CDR3 CASSPQREAYEQYF. The sequenced DNA: TGTGCCAGCAGCCCTCAGCGGGAAGCCTACGAGCAGTACTTC.